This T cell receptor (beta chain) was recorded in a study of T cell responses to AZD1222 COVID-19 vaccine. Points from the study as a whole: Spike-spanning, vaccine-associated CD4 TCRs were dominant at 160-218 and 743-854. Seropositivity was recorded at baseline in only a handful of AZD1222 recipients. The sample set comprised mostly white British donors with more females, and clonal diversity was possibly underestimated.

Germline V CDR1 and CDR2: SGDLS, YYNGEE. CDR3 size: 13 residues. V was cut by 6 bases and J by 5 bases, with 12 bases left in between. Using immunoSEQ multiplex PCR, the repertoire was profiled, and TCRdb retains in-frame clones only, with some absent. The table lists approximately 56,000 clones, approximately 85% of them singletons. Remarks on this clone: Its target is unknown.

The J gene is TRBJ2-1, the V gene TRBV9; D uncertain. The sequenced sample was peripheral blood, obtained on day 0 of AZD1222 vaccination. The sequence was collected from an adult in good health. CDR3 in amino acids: CASNVPTDNEQFF. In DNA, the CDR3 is TGTGCCAGCAACGTTCCGACGGACAATGAGCAGTTCTTC.